This passage covers 14 T cell receptor beta chains from one sample sequenced in a study of blood T cell repertoires in COVID-19 (dated by TCRdb to 2020 to 2022). Receptor libraries were prepared by the immunoSEQ multiplex PCR assay. TCRdb carries this immuneACCESS record with in-frame sequences only. Its versions omit some clonotypes, under half of them owing to an unresolved V gene in the studies checked, with the rest unexplained. This sample is represented by approximately 190,000 clones; around 83% of them were singletons. The top ten constitute approximately 3% of the sample. What was sequenced was PBMCs or T cells enriched from blood (not recorded which). The receptors come from a woman younger than 45 who had been exposed to COVID-19.

V and J are TRBV7-9 and TRBJ2-1; TRBD1 matches at 7 bases. The CDR3 runs to 14 residues. With V trimmed by 4 bases and J by 8 bases, 8 bases remained unmatched. From germline, CDR1 is SEHNR and CDR2 FQNEAQ (reference sequence). CDR3 protein: CASSSLTGVHEQFF. DNA for the CDR3: TGTGCCAGCAGCTCCTTAACAGGGGTCCATGAGCAGTTCTTC.

The V and J genes are TRBV15 and TRBJ2-3, with 13 bases identical to TRBD2. The CDR3 consists of 16 residues. The V gene end was trimmed by 8 bases and the J gene end by 2 bases; junction bases not matched to a gene: 7. CDR1 LNHNV and CDR2 YYDKDF come from the germline V gene (reference sequence). CDR3 in amino acids: CATSKGLAGTTDTQYF. The DNA of the CDR3 is TGTGCCACCTCCAAGGGACTAGCGGGGACCACAGATACGCAGTATTTT.

The V call is TRBV30, the J call TRBJ2-6; tentatively, D is TRBD1 (5 bases). The ends were cut back, 4 bases at V and 2 bases at J, with 15 bases in the middle. The CDR3 has 16 residues. Germline V gene lookup returns CDR1 GTSNPN and CDR2 SVGIG (reference sequence). CDR3 amino acids: CAWKRQIETGANVLTF. The CDR3 nucleotides read TGTGCCTGGAAGCGACAGATCGAGACTGGGGCCAACGTCCTGACTTTC.

This rearrangement joins TRBV6-5 to TRBJ1-1, with D maybe TRBD1 (6 bases). The CDR3 totals 15 residues. V lost 7 bases and J lost 1, with 16 bases in between. Germline-derived CDR1 and CDR2 are MNHEY and SVGAGI. DNA for the CDR3: TGTGCCAGCAACACAGGGTTTGCGGGGAACACTGAAGCTTTCTTT. Its translation: CASNTGFAGNTEAFF.

V usage is TRBV6-6 and J usage is TRBJ1-1; TRBD1 matches 8 bases. Germline loops: CDR1 MNHNY, CDR2 SVGAGI (reference sequence). The CDR3 has 14 amino acids. V lost 7 bases to trimming and J lost 3 bases; unmatched junction nucleotides: 7. The CDR3 bases are TGTGCCAGCATTCAAGGACAGGGATACACTGAAGCTTTCTTT. It translates to CASIQGQGYTEAFF.

As DNA, the CDR3 is TGTGCCAGTAGCCAACCTTATCAGCTTGGAGCTAACTATGGCTACACCTTC. Encoded protein: CASSQPYQLGANYGYTF. The chain links TRBV19 to TRBJ1-2; D is unresolved. Germline CDR1 is LNHDA and CDR2 is SQIVND (reference sequence). This CDR3 is built from 17 residues. V shed 6 bases and J shed 0 bases, with 20 bases lying between them.

This chain uses TRBV19 with TRBJ1-5, with D unresolved. V lost 5 bases, J lost 0 bases, and 11 bases lay in between. CDR1 LNHDA and CDR2 SQIVND come from the germline V gene (reference sequence). CDR3 size: 15 residues. CDR3 DNA sequence: TGTGCCAGTAGTGAAGGAGGGTATAGCAATCAGCCCCAGCATTTT. Translating gives CASSEGGYSNQPQHF.

This rearrangement joins TRBV30 to TRBJ1-3; tentatively, D is TRBD1 (5 bases). The V end lost 1 base, the J end lost 2 bases, and 9 bases lay between the germline ends. Germline V gene data show CDR1 as GTSNPN and CDR2 as SVGIG (reference sequence). CDR3 length equals 14 residues. The CDR3 DNA follows: TGTGCCTGGAGTGGGACACGGCCTGGAAACACCATATATTTT. Its protein product is CAWSGTRPGNTIYF.

The V call is TRBV5-1, the J call TRBJ2-2; the match to TRBD2 covers 12 bases. V shed 0 bases and J 6 bases; nucleotides not matched to a gene: 6. CDR1 is SGHRS and CDR2 is YFSETQ in the germline V gene. CDR3 length: 17 amino acids. CDR3 coding DNA: TGCGCCAGCAGCTTGGCTAGCGGGGGGGCGCTCGCCGGGGAGCTGTTTTTT. Residues: CASSLASGGALAGELFF. Looking up the rest from reference TRBV5-1 and TRBJ2-2 gives the full variable domain: KAGVTQTPRYLIKTRGQQVTLSCSPISGHRSVSWYQQTPGQGLQFLFEYFSETQRNKGNFPGRFSGRQFSNSRSEMNVSTLELGDSALYLCASSLASGGALAGELFFGEGSRLTVL.

The V and J genes are TRBV4-1 and TRBJ2-7, with D tentatively TRBD1 (6 bases). The CDR3 has 14 amino acids. V lost 3 bases to trimming and J lost 1 base, with 10 bases between them. The germline V gene encodes CDR1 MGHRA and CDR2 YSYEKL. The chain's CDR3 is CASSQPQGSYEQYF. The CDR3 nucleotides are TGCGCCAGCAGCCAGCCACAGGGTTCCTACGAGCAGTACTTC.

This clone was seen a single time. The chain links TRBV28 to TRBJ1-4; TRBD1 might be the D (6 bases). This CDR3 has 18 residues. V lost 3 bases to trimming and J lost 0 bases, with 17 bases between them. Germline lookup yields CDR1 MDHEN and CDR2 SYDVKM. This CDR3 reads CASSFPGHNLATNEKLFF. The DNA of the CDR3 is TGTGCCAGCAGTTTTCCGGGACACAACCTTGCAACTAATGAAAAACTGTTTTTT.

This clone was seen a single time. At one end, the junction sequence differs from germline, possibly due to a read error. The gene calls are TRBV7-7 and TRBJ2-7; 7 nucleotides line up with TRBD1. The CDR3 length is 16 residues. Germline V gives CDR1 SSHAT, CDR2 FNYEAQ (reference sequence). The CDR3 loop reads CASSPTDRTAAYEQYF. The CDR3, as DNA: TGTGCTAGCAGCCCGACGGACAGGACAGCGGCCTACGAGCAGTACTTC.

This sequence joins TRBV30 and TRBJ1-1, with 9 bases that match TRBD1. Germline CDR1 and CDR2: GTSNPN and SVGIG (reference sequence). This CDR3 contains 14 residues. The J segment lost 3 bases and the V segment lost 4 bases, leaving 6 bases of the junction unmatched. This CDR3 reads CAWNRQGGDTEAFF. The CDR3 DNA sequence: TGTGCCTGGAACCGACAGGGGGGGGACACTGAAGCTTTCTTT.

This clone was seen ten or more times. The chain uses TRBV27 and TRBJ2-7, with D maybe TRBD1 (5 bases). The ends were cut back, 6 bases at V and 4 bases at J, with 13 bases in the middle. Germline values: CDR1 MNHEY, CDR2 SMNVEV (reference sequence). The CDR3 contains 13 residues. The CDR3 coding sequence is TGTGCCAGCAGAGGGGTAGCCGCGTACGAGCAGTACTTC. Translating gives CASRGVAAYEQYF.